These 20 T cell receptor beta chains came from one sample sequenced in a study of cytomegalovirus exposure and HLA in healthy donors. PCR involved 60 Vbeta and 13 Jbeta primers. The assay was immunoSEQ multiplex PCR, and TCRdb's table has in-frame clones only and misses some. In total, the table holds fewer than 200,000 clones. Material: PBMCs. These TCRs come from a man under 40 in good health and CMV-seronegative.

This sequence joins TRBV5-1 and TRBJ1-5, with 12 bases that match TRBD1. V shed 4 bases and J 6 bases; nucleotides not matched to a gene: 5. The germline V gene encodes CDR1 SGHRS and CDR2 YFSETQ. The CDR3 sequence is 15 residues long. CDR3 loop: CASSPGTGGSQPQHF. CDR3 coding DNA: TGCGCCAGCAGCCCAGGGACAGGGGGCAGTCAGCCCCAGCATTTT.

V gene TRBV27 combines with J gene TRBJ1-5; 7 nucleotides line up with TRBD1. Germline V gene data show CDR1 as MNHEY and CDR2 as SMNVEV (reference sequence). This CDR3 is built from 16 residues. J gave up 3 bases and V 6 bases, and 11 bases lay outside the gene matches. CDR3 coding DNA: TGTGCCAGCAGGACTCGACAGGGAGCACCCAATCAGCCCCAGCATTTT. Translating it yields CASRTRQGAPNQPQHF.

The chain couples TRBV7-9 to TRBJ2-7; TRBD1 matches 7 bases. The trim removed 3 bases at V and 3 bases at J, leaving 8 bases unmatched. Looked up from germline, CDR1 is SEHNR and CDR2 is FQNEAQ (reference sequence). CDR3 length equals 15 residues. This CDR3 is CASSLAGQEIYEQYF. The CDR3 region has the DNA TGTGCCAGCAGCTTGGCTGGACAGGAGATCTACGAGCAGTACTTC.

CDR3 bases: TGTGCCTGTCAGGCGGGGGCTAATGAAAAACTGTTTTTT. This codes for CACQAGANEKLFF. The chain uses TRBV19 and TRBJ1-4; TRBD1 might be the D (5 bases). Trimming took off 11 bases at V and 3 bases at J, with 13 bases between the two ends. The CDR3 spans 13 residues. Germline assignment: CDR1 LNHDA and CDR2 SQIVND (reference sequence).

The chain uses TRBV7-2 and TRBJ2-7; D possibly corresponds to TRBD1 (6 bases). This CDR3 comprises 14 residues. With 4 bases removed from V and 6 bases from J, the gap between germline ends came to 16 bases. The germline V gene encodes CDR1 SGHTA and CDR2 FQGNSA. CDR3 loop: CASSYEGRTVEQYF. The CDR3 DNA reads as TGTGCCAGCAGCTACGAGGGACGGACAGTCGAGCAGTACTTC. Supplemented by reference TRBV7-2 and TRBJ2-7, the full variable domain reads GAGVSQSPSNKVTEKGKDVELRCDPISGHTALYWYRQSLGQGLEFLIYFQGNSAPDKSGLPSDRFSAERTGGSVSTLTIQRTQQEDSAVYLCASSYEGRTVEQYFGPGTRLTVT.

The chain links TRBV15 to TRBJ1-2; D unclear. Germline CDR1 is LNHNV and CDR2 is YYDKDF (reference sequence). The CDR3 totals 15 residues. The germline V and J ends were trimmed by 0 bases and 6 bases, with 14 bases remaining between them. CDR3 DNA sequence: TGTGCCACCAGCAGAGACGTCGCCGGTCGCCATGGCTACACCTTC. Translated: CATSRDVAGRHGYTF.

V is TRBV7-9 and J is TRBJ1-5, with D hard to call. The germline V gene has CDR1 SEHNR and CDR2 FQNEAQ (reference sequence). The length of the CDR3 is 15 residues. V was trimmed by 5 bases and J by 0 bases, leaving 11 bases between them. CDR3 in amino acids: CASSPGLSSNQPQHF. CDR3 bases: TGTGCCAGCAGCCCAGGACTGTCTAGCAATCAGCCCCAGCATTTT.

In DNA, the CDR3 is TGTGCCAGCAGCGTCGGGGGGGAGTTGGCTAATGAGCAGTTCTTC. Encoded protein: CASSVGGELANEQFF. The rearrangement uses TRBV9 and TRBJ2-1; 8 nucleotides match TRBD2. This CDR3 contains 15 residues. The V gene end was trimmed by 2 bases and the J gene end by 7 bases; junction bases not matched to a gene: 8. The germline V gene encodes CDR1 SGDLS and CDR2 YYNGEE.

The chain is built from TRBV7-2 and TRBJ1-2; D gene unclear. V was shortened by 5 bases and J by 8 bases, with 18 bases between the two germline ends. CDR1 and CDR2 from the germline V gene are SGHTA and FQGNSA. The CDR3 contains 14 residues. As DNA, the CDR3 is TGTGCCAGCAGCATGGACCATTCTGGGGAGGGCTACACCTTC. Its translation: CASSMDHSGEGYTF.

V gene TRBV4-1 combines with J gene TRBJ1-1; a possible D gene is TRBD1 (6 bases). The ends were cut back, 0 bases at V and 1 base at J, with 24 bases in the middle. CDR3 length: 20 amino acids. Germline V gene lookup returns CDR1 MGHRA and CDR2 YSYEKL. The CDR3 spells CASSQDLDSYGETTNTEAFF. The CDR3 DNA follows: TGCGCCAGCAGCCAAGATTTGGACAGTTATGGCGAGACGACGAACACTGAAGCTTTCTTT.

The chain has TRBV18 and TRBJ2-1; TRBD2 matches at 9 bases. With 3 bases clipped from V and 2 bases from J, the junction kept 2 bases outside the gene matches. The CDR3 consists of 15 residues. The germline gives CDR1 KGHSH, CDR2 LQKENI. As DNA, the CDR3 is TGTGCCAGCTCACCCAGGACTAGCGCCTACAATGAGCAGTTCTTC. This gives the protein CASSPRTSAYNEQFF.

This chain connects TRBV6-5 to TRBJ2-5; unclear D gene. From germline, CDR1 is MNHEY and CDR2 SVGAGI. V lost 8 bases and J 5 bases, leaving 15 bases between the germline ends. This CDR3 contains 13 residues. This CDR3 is CASRLLVGETQYF. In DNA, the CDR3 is TGTGCCAGCCGACTCCTCGTTGGGGAGACCCAGTACTTC.

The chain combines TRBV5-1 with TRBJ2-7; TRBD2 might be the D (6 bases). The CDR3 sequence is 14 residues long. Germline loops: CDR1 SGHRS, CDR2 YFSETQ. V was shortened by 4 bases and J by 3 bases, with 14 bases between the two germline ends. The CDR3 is CASSRGDGYYEQYF. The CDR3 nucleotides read TGCGCCAGCAGCCGCGGGGACGGCTACTACGAGCAGTACTTC.

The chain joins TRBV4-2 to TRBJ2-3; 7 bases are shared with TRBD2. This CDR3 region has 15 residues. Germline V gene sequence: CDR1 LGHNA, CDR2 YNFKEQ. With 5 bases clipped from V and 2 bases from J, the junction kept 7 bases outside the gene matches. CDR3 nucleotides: TGTGCCAGCAGCAAATGGGAGGGAAACACAGATACGCAGTATTTT. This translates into CASSKWEGNTDTQYF.

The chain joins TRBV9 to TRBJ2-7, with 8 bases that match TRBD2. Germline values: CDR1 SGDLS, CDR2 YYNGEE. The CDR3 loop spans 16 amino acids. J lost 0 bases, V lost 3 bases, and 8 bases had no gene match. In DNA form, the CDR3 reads TGTGCCAGCAGCGCGACCGGGACTAGAGACTCCTACGAGCAGTACTTC. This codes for CASSATGTRDSYEQYF.

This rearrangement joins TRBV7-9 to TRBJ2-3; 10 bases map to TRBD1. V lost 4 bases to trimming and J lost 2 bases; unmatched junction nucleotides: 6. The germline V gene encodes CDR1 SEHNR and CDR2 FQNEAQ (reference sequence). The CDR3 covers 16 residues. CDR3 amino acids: CASSYSGTGDTDTQYF. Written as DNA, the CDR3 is TGTGCCAGCAGCTATTCCGGGACAGGGGACACAGATACGCAGTATTTT.

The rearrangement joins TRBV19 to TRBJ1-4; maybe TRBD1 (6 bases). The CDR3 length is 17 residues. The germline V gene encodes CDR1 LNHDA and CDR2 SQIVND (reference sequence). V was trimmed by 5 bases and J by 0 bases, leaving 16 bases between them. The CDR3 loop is CASSGPQGQSTNEKLFF. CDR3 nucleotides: TGTGCCAGTAGTGGCCCTCAGGGGCAATCAACTAATGAAAAACTGTTTTTT.

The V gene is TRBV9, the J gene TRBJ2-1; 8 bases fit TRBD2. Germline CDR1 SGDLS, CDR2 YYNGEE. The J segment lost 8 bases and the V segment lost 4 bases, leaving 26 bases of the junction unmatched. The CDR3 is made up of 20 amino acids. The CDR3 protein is CASSKSAGGYGRWVVDEQFF. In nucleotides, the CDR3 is TGTGCCAGCAGCAAATCCGCGGGGGGCTACGGGAGATGGGTGGTGGATGAGCAGTTCTTC.

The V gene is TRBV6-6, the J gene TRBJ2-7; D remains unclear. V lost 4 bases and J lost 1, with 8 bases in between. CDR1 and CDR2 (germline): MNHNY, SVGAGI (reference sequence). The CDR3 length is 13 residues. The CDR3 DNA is TGTGCCAGCAGTTCCTCGCGATCCTACGAGCAGTACTTC. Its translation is CASSSSRSYEQYF.

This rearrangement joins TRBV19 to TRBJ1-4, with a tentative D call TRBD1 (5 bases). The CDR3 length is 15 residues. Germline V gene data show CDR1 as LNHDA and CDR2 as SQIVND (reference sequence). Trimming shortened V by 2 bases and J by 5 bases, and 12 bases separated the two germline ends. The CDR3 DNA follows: TGTGCCAGTAGTATACAGGGAAGTTGGAATGAAAAACTGTTTTTT. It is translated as CASSIQGSWNEKLFF.